This paragraph reports one T cell receptor (beta chain). This entry belongs to a study of blood T cell repertoires in COVID-19. For the study at large: The samples span acute and convalescent COVID-19 from the United States, Italy and Spain. The analysed material was cDNA or gDNA that came from T cells, B-cell-depleted T cells, or PBMCs.

Sequencing was performed with immunoSEQ multiplex PCR; in TCRdb, only in-frame clones are kept and a portion is missing. The sample contains 80,000 to 100,000 clones, 70% to 90% of which appear only once. Those enrolled in Seattle joined during active infection and were followed longitudinally afterward. The clonotype comes from a human donor with COVID-19, enrolled during active disease. The donor label of this sample is uncertain. Sequencing was carried out using peripheral blood.

The CDR3 loop reads CASSQDIPQGGIQYF. The CDR3 nucleotides are TGTGCCAGCAGCCAAGATATCCCACAGGGGGGGATTCAGTACTTC. The chain uses TRBV3-1 (or the pseudogene TRBV3-2) and TRBJ2-4, with D maybe TRBD1 (8 bases). V lost 0 bases and J 10 bases, leaving 16 bases between the germline ends. CDR1 is LGHDT and CDR2 is YNNKEL in the germline V gene (reference sequence). The CDR3 totals 15 residues.